A selection of T cell receptor beta chains follows, all from one sample in a study of T cell responses to AZD1222 COVID-19 vaccine. Using immunoSEQ multiplex PCR, the repertoire was profiled, and TCRdb retains in-frame clones only, with some absent. The sample yields 150,000 to 200,000 clones, 93% seen once. Sample: peripheral blood, taken on day 0 of AZD1222 vaccination. Source of these receptors: an adult in good health. The CDR3 runs from the conserved cysteine through the conserved F or W. Fields, in order: D gene, J gene, clone size, V gene, CDR3 DNA, CDR3 protein. The D gene is left open where the match is weak. Size values are once, few and many counts, or a class for expanded clones, and some rows have none.

D gene: -
J gene: TRBJ1-1
clone size: -
V gene: TRBV7-9
CDR3 DNA: TGTGCCAGCAGCTTAGGAGGGGTACGGGCTGAAGCTTTCTTT
CDR3 protein: CASSLGGVRAEAFF

D gene: TRBD2
J gene: TRBJ2-3
clone size: few
V gene: TRBV5-1
CDR3 DNA: TGCGCCAGCAGCTCTGGACTAGCGGGGACAGATACGCAGTATTTT
CDR3 protein: CASSSGLAGTDTQYF

D gene: TRBD2
J gene: TRBJ2-2
clone size: -
V gene: TRBV29-1
CDR3 DNA: TGCAGCGCTAAACTAGCGGGGGGGCCCGGCGGGGAGCTGTTTTTT
CDR3 protein: CSAKLAGGPGGELFF

D gene: -
J gene: TRBJ1-4
clone size: -
V gene: TRBV5-1
CDR3 DNA: TGCGCCAGCAGCACACAGGGTACTAATGAAAAACTGTTTTTT
CDR3 protein: CASSTQGTNEKLFF

D gene: -
J gene: TRBJ1-4
clone size: -
V gene: TRBV3-1/TRBV3-2
CDR3 DNA: TGTGCCAGCAGCCAATCGAGCTTCGAAAAACTGTTTTTT
CDR3 protein: CASSQSSFEKLFF

D gene: TRBD1
J gene: TRBJ1-5
clone size: -
V gene: TRBV6-2/TRBV6-3
CDR3 DNA: TGTGCCAGCAGTGGGACAGGGCGCAATCAGCCCCAGCATTTT
CDR3 protein: CASSGTGRNQPQHF

D gene: -
J gene: TRBJ2-4
clone size: -
V gene: TRBV21-1
CDR3 DNA: TGTGCCAGCAGCAAAGAGATGGTTCAGAACATTCAGTACTTC
CDR3 protein: CASSKEMVQNIQYF

D gene: TRBD1
J gene: TRBJ1-2
clone size: -
V gene: TRBV7-2
CDR3 DNA: TGTGCCAGCAGCTTAATGGCAGGGGGCATCTATGGCTACACCTTC
CDR3 protein: CASSLMAGGIYGYTF

D gene: TRBD1
J gene: TRBJ1-2
clone size: -
V gene: TRBV3-1/TRBV3-2
CDR3 DNA: TGTGCCAGCAGCCTCTCATCGGACAGGACCGATGGCTACACCTTC
CDR3 protein: CASSLSSDRTDGYTF

D gene: -
J gene: TRBJ2-7
clone size: -
V gene: TRBV6-1
CDR3 DNA: TGTGCCAGCAGTGAAGCTGGAGGACAGAACTACGAGCAGTACTTC
CDR3 protein: CASSEAGGQNYEQYF

D gene: -
J gene: TRBJ1-1
clone size: -
V gene: TRBV11-2
CDR3 DNA: TGTGCCAGCAGCTTAGTGATTCATACGGCGGGCACTGAAGCTTTCTTT
CDR3 protein: CASSLVIHTAGTEAFF

D gene: -
J gene: TRBJ1-5
clone size: -
V gene: TRBV6-5
CDR3 DNA: TGTGCCAGCAGTTTCCGTGAGGGTAGGAATCAGCCCCAGCATTTT
CDR3 protein: CASSFREGRNQPQHF

D gene: -
J gene: TRBJ1-5
clone size: -
V gene: TRBV10-3
CDR3 DNA: TGTGCCGCCGCCCCAGGGGTTCACAATCAGCCCCAGCATTTT
CDR3 protein: CAAAPGVHNQPQHF

D gene: -
J gene: TRBJ1-1
clone size: -
V gene: TRBV19
CDR3 DNA: TGTGCCAGTAGCCCGATCTTGGGTAGTTATTCGAGCACTGAAGCTTTCTTT
CDR3 protein: CASSPILGSYSSTEAFF

D gene: -
J gene: TRBJ1-5
clone size: once
V gene: TRBV5-6
CDR3 DNA: TGTGCCAGCAGCTTTGTCTGGGACAATCAGCCCCAGCATTTT
CDR3 protein: CASSFVWDNQPQHF

D gene: -
J gene: TRBJ1-1
clone size: -
V gene: TRBV6-6
CDR3 DNA: TGTGCCAGCAGTTACTCGACCGGGGAAATGGGCACTGAAGCTTTCTTT
CDR3 protein: CASSYSTGEMGTEAFF

D gene: -
J gene: TRBJ2-7
clone size: -
V gene: TRBV9
CDR3 DNA: TGTGCCAGCAGCGTAGGCCCAGCGGCTTGGAACGAGCAGTACTTC
CDR3 protein: CASSVGPAAWNEQYF

D gene: -
J gene: TRBJ1-2
clone size: -
V gene: TRBV28
CDR3 DNA: TGTGCCAGCAGTGCGGGGCCGCTCGGCTATGGCTACACCTTC
CDR3 protein: CASSAGPLGYGYTF

D gene: -
J gene: TRBJ1-5
clone size: few
V gene: TRBV20-1
CDR3 DNA: TGCAGTGCTAGTGTCCCAGGGCGCAATCAGCCCCAGCATTTT
CDR3 protein: CSASVPGRNQPQHF

D gene: -
J gene: TRBJ1-1
clone size: -
V gene: TRBV7-2
CDR3 DNA: TGTGCCAGCAGCTCCCATCGGACAGCTAGGGCGGACACTGAAGCTTTCTTT
CDR3 protein: CASSSHRTARADTEAFF

D gene: -
J gene: TRBJ2-7
clone size: -
V gene: TRBV4-2
CDR3 DNA: TGTGCCAGCAGCCTGGACAGCTCGAGCTCCTACGAGCAGTACTTC
CDR3 protein: CASSLDSSSSYEQYF

D gene: -
J gene: TRBJ2-7
clone size: -
V gene: TRBV10-3
CDR3 DNA: TGTGCCATCAGTGAGCTGTCCGGTTACGAGCAGTACTTC
CDR3 protein: CAISELSGYEQYF

D gene: TRBD1
J gene: TRBJ2-5
clone size: few
V gene: TRBV27
CDR3 DNA: TGTGCCAGCAGACGACAGGGGGTAGAGACCCAGTACTTC
CDR3 protein: CASRRQGVETQYF

D gene: -
J gene: TRBJ1-6
clone size: -
V gene: TRBV27
CDR3 DNA: TGTGCCAGCAGAAGAGGGCGAGCTTCACCCCTCCACTTT
CDR3 protein: CASRRGRASPLHF

D gene: -
J gene: TRBJ1-1
clone size: -
V gene: TRBV12-3/TRBV12-4
CDR3 DNA: TGTGCCAGCAGTTCCATCAGGAGGACTGAAGCTTTCTTT
CDR3 protein: CASSSIRRTEAFF

D gene: TRBD2
J gene: TRBJ2-2
clone size: -
V gene: TRBV4-3
CDR3 DNA: TGCGCCAGCAGCCTCTCCCCGGGCGGGGGGGCCGGGGAGCTGTTTTTT
CDR3 protein: CASSLSPGGGAGELFF

D gene: TRBD2
J gene: TRBJ2-5
clone size: -
V gene: TRBV4-1
CDR3 DNA: TGCGCCAGCAGCCCAGAGTGGGGGGGAGGAGAGACCCAGTACTTC
CDR3 protein: CASSPEWGGGETQYF

D gene: -
J gene: TRBJ2-3
clone size: -
V gene: TRBV19
CDR3 DNA: TGTGCCAGTAGTCAACTAGCCGTTGGCACAGATACGCAGTATTTT
CDR3 protein: CASSQLAVGTDTQYF

D gene: -
J gene: TRBJ1-6
clone size: -
V gene: TRBV7-9
CDR3 DNA: TGTGCCAGCAGCTTAGAGGTTTCCGGGCACTCACCCCTCCACTTT
CDR3 protein: CASSLEVSGHSPLHF

D gene: -
J gene: TRBJ1-5
clone size: -
V gene: TRBV2
CDR3 DNA: TGTGCCAGCAGTGACAGGGGAGGCAATCAGCCCCAGCATTTT
CDR3 protein: CASSDRGGNQPQHF

D gene: -
J gene: TRBJ1-4
clone size: -
V gene: TRBV10-3
CDR3 DNA: TGTGCCATCAGTGAGTCAAAGGGCCCCGAGCACCAAAAACTGTTTTTT
CDR3 protein: CAISESKGPEHQKLFF

D gene: -
J gene: TRBJ1-2
clone size: -
V gene: TRBV28
CDR3 DNA: TGTGCCGGGGGTGGCAGGGCCCATGGCTACACCTTC
CDR3 protein: CAGGGRAHGYTF

D gene: -
J gene: TRBJ1-5
clone size: medium-sized
V gene: TRBV27
CDR3 DNA: TGTGCCAGCAGTTTCACCGCCGGCGCGCAGCCCCAGCATTTT
CDR3 protein: CASSFTAGAQPQHF

D gene: -
J gene: TRBJ2-1
clone size: -
V gene: TRBV9
CDR3 DNA: TGTGCCAGCAGCACACTAACGGGGTTCAGTTCCTACAATGAGCAGTTCTTC
CDR3 protein: CASSTLTGFSSYNEQFF

D gene: -
J gene: TRBJ1-6
clone size: -
V gene: TRBV4-2
CDR3 DNA: TGTGCCAGCAGCCCCCACGTCCAGGGGTCGGATTCACCCCTCCACTTT
CDR3 protein: CASSPHVQGSDSPLHF

D gene: -
J gene: TRBJ2-3
clone size: -
V gene: TRBV6-5
CDR3 DNA: TGTGCCAGCACGTCGTACGGGGTGAGCACAGATACGCAGTATTTT
CDR3 protein: CASTSYGVSTDTQYF

D gene: TRBD1
J gene: TRBJ1-5
clone size: -
V gene: TRBV7-9
CDR3 DNA: TGTGCCAGCAGCTTGGGACAGGGGGCAAGTTATCAGCCCCAGCATTTT
CDR3 protein: CASSLGQGASYQPQHF

D gene: TRBD2
J gene: TRBJ2-7
clone size: -
V gene: TRBV5-4
CDR3 DNA: TGTGCCAGCAGCTTCCGCGGGGGTACCTACGAGCAGTACTTC
CDR3 protein: CASSFRGGTYEQYF

D gene: TRBD2
J gene: TRBJ2-3
clone size: -
V gene: TRBV5-5
CDR3 DNA: TGTGCCAGCAGCCGCCCCGGGAGGGCAGATACGCAGTATTTT
CDR3 protein: CASSRPGRADTQYF

D gene: -
J gene: TRBJ1-5
clone size: -
V gene: TRBV6-5
CDR3 DNA: TGTGCCAGCAGAGAGAGAGGGTCTGGGCAGCCCCAGCATTTT
CDR3 protein: CASRERGSGQPQHF

D gene: -
J gene: TRBJ1-1
clone size: -
V gene: TRBV7-9
CDR3 DNA: TGTGCCAGCAGCTCCAGGTTGATGAACACTGAAGCTTTCTTT
CDR3 protein: CASSSRLMNTEAFF

D gene: TRBD1
J gene: TRBJ1-2
clone size: -
V gene: TRBV2
CDR3 DNA: TGTGCCAGCAGCGGGGACAGGGCTAACTATGGCTACACCTTC
CDR3 protein: CASSGDRANYGYTF

D gene: -
J gene: TRBJ1-1
clone size: -
V gene: TRBV18
CDR3 DNA: TGTGCCAGCTCACCAGGGGCTGCCGCGGGATCTGAAGCTTTCTTT
CDR3 protein: CASSPGAAAGSEAFF

D gene: TRBD1
J gene: TRBJ1-2
clone size: -
V gene: TRBV5-1
CDR3 DNA: TGCGCCAGCAGCTTGGCCGACAGGGGGTCCTATGGCTACACCTTC
CDR3 protein: CASSLADRGSYGYTF

D gene: -
J gene: TRBJ2-1
clone size: -
V gene: TRBV3-1/TRBV3-2
CDR3 DNA: TGTGCCAGCAGCGCCTCGGAAGGACACAATGAGCAGTTCTTC
CDR3 protein: CASSASEGHNEQFF

D gene: -
J gene: TRBJ1-4
clone size: -
V gene: TRBV5-1
CDR3 DNA: TGCGCCAGCAGCTTGGAGGGGGGGATAGGTGAAAAACTGTTTTTT
CDR3 protein: CASSLEGGIGEKLFF

D gene: -
J gene: TRBJ1-2
clone size: -
V gene: TRBV30
CDR3 DNA: TGTGCCTGGAGCGGTGCTGTTTTCGGGGGCTACACCTTC
CDR3 protein: CAWSGAVFGGYTF

D gene: -
J gene: TRBJ1-5
clone size: -
V gene: TRBV3-1/TRBV3-2
CDR3 DNA: TGTGCCAGCAGCCAACAAACAGGGTCCAATCAGCCCCAGCATTTT
CDR3 protein: CASSQQTGSNQPQHF

D gene: -
J gene: TRBJ1-6
clone size: -
V gene: TRBV4-1
CDR3 DNA: TGCGCCAGCAGCCACCCGGCGGGCTATAATTCACCCCTCCACTTT
CDR3 protein: CASSHPAGYNSPLHF

D gene: TRBD1
J gene: TRBJ2-3
clone size: -
V gene: TRBV7-8
CDR3 DNA: TGTGCCAGCAGCTTCCGGGACAGGGCGTCAGATACGCAGTATTTT
CDR3 protein: CASSFRDRASDTQYF

D gene: -
J gene: TRBJ1-6
clone size: -
V gene: TRBV5-1
CDR3 DNA: TGCGCCAGCAGCTTGGGAGAGCGTTCACCCCTCCACTTT
CDR3 protein: CASSLGERSPLHF

D gene: TRBD1
J gene: TRBJ1-1
clone size: -
V gene: TRBV10-3
CDR3 DNA: TGTGCCATCAGAGGGGACAGGGATAACACTGAAGCTTTCTTT
CDR3 protein: CAIRGDRDNTEAFF

D gene: TRBD1
J gene: TRBJ2-5
clone size: once
V gene: TRBV10-3
CDR3 DNA: TGTGCCATCAGTGCGACAGGACAGGGGGCAGGGGAGACCCAGTACTTC
CDR3 protein: CAISATGQGAGETQYF

D gene: -
J gene: TRBJ1-2
clone size: -
V gene: TRBV28
CDR3 DNA: TGTGCCAGCAGGTCCTCACAGGGTGTACGCTACACCTTC
CDR3 protein: CASRSSQGVRYTF

D gene: -
J gene: TRBJ1-6
clone size: -
V gene: TRBV30
CDR3 DNA: TGTGCCTGGAGTAGAAATAGGGGTAATTCACCCCTCCACTTT
CDR3 protein: CAWSRNRGNSPLHF